The 32 T cell receptor beta chains presented below share a single source sample, sequenced in a study of post-analysis software for immune sequencing data. Antigens of these TCRs are unknown. Findings and caveats of the study: Five or six TRBV segments, TRBV5-6, TRBV5-1 and TRBV20-1 among them, were found more frequent in patients than controls.

Incorporated into the TCR beta cDNA libraries were unique molecular identifiers, which served to reduce PCR and sequencing biases. From the PCR reads, TCRdb called clonotypes with MiXCR, one entry per CDR3 protein. The table has about 770,000 distinct CDR3 sequences, about 45% seen once; the top ten hold roughly 5.2%. Sequencing was done on a sample of blood. These receptors were obtained from a girl under 18 with multiple sclerosis.

The V gene is TRBV4-1, the J gene TRBJ1-1; tentatively, D is TRBD1 (5 bases). Deletions cut 0 bases from V and 4 bases from J, with 9 bases between. Germline V gives CDR1 MGHRA, CDR2 YSYEKL. This CDR3 has 14 amino acids. Written as DNA, the CDR3 is TGCGCCAGCAGCCAAGAGGGGCGTCGCACTGAAGCTTTCTTT. It encodes CASSQEGRRTEAFF.

This clonotype was picked up a small number of times. The J gene is TRBJ2-5, the V gene TRBV28; maybe TRBD2 (5 bases). This CDR3 is 14 amino acids long. Trimming removed 6 bases from V and 5 bases from J, with 16 bases in between. Germline loops: CDR1 MDHEN, CDR2 SYDVKM. The CDR3 DNA sequence: TGTGCCAGCAGCCAAATACGGGGTAGGGAGACCCAGTACTTC. Amino acid sequence: CASSQIRGRETQYF. The full variable domain, completed using reference TRBV28 and TRBJ2-5, is DVKVTQSSRYLVKRTGEKVFLECVQDMDHENMFWYRQDPGLGLRLIYFSYDVKMKEKGDIPEGYSVSREKKERFSLILESASTNQTSMYLCASSQIRGRETQYFGPGTRLLVL.

The chain employs TRBV12-3 or TRBV12-4 and TRBJ2-1; 15 bases match TRBD2. The CDR3 consists of 19 residues. The V segment lost 6 bases and the J segment 5 bases; nucleotides outside the gene matches: 14. CDR3 region: CASRGLAGGSSFPNNEQFF. The CDR3 DNA sequence: TGTGCCAGCAGAGGACTAGCGGGAGGGTCTTCCTTCCCCAACAATGAGCAGTTCTTC.

This sequence joins TRBV29-1 and TRBJ2-1; D is unclear. With 3 bases removed from V and 5 bases from J, the gap between germline ends came to 11 bases. Germline-derived CDR1 and CDR2 are SQVTM and ANQGSEA. CDR3 length: 13 amino acids. CDR3 loop: CSVEKGFNNEQFF. For the CDR3, the DNA is TGCAGCGTTGAGAAGGGTTTTAACAATGAGCAGTTCTTC.

This chain joins TRBV20-1 and TRBJ2-7, with TRBD1 identical over 12 bases. Germline V gene data show CDR1 as DFQATT and CDR2 as SNEGSKA (reference sequence). V lost 3 bases and J lost 7; bases outside the gene matches: 10. The CDR3 has 15 residues. The CDR3, as DNA: TGCAGTGCTAGTACCCGGGACAGGGGGCGAGAAGAGCAGTACTTC. Protein sequence: CSASTRDRGREEQYF.

This rearrangement joins TRBV20-1 to TRBJ2-6; D is perhaps TRBD2 (7 bases). CDR3 size: 16 residues. V was shortened by 5 bases and J by 0 bases, with 14 bases between the two germline ends. CDR1 is DFQATT and CDR2 is SNEGSKA in the germline V gene (reference sequence). The CDR3 DNA reads TGCAGTGCTGAAGGGGGGGTGCCCTCTGGGGCCAACGTCCTGACTTTC. As protein: CSAEGGVPSGANVLTF.

The chain couples TRBV9 to TRBJ2-1; 8 bases are shared with TRBD2. This CDR3 region has 16 residues. Germline V gene lookup returns CDR1 SGDLS and CDR2 YYNGEE. Trimming cost V 3 bases and J 5 bases; bases outside gene matches: 10. This chain's CDR3 is CASSATGTRGHNEQFF. DNA for the CDR3: TGTGCCAGCAGCGCGACCGGGACTAGAGGGCACAATGAGCAGTTCTTC.

The chain uses TRBV29-1 and TRBJ2-5; unclear D gene. TRBJ2-7 matches the DNA end more closely, so the J call is doubtful. Germline values: CDR1 SQVTM, CDR2 ANQGSEA. The CDR3 is 10 amino acids. CDR3 DNA: TGCAGCGTCCGGAATGGCGAGCAGTACTTC. It codes for CSVRNGEQYF.

The chain joins TRBV29-1 to TRBJ2-7; D unresolved. CDR1 and CDR2 from the germline V gene are SQVTM and ANQGSEA. V was cut by 4 bases and J by 5 bases, with 9 bases left in between. This CDR3 spans 11 amino acids. CDR3 amino acids: CSVGLENEQYF. The CDR3 DNA reads TGCAGCGTTGGCCTAGAAAACGAGCAGTACTTC.

The chain couples TRBV9 to TRBJ1-2; TRBD1 might be the D (6 bases). Trimming took off 4 bases at V and 8 bases at J, with 15 bases between the two ends. The CDR3 runs to 13 residues. Germline CDR1 SGDLS, CDR2 YYNGEE. The CDR3 loop is CASSPRGTRGYTF. CDR3 nucleotides: TGTGCCAGCAGCCCCAGAGGGACACGGGGCTACACCTTC. The whole variable domain, filled in from reference TRBV9 and TRBJ1-2, reads DSGVTQTPKHLITATGQRVTLRCSPRSGDLSVYWYQQSLDQGLQFLIQYYNGEERAKGNILERFSAQQFPDLHSELNLSSLELGDSALYFCASSPRGTRGYTFGSGTRLTVV.

The chain is built from TRBV7-9 and TRBJ1-1; D is undetermined. The CDR3 is 16 residues long. In germline, CDR1 is SEHNR, CDR2 FQNEAQ (reference sequence). With 5 bases removed from V and 5 bases from J, the gap between germline ends came to 21 bases. The CDR3 here is CASSQLPSFDGTEAFF. Written as DNA, the CDR3 is TGTGCCAGCAGCCAACTTCCAAGCTTCGATGGGACTGAAGCTTTCTTT.

The gene calls are TRBV28 and TRBJ1-1; D unclear. The CDR3 covers 12 residues. V gave up 1 base and J gave up 3 bases, with 3 bases separating them. Germline V gene sequence: CDR1 MDHEN, CDR2 SYDVKM. CDR3 protein: CASSLSYTEAFF. In DNA, the CDR3 is TGTGCCAGCAGTTTATCCTACACTGAAGCTTTCTTT.

The CDR3 sequence is CAISVTHLAGGLADEQFF. The CDR3 nucleotides read TGTGCCATCAGTGTTACCCATCTAGCGGGAGGGTTGGCTGATGAGCAGTTCTTC. The chain combines TRBV10-3 with TRBJ2-1; 12 bases agree with TRBD2. CDR1 is ENHRY and CDR2 is SYGVKD in the germline V gene. V lost 4 bases to trimming and J lost 8 bases; unmatched junction nucleotides: 15. The CDR3 has 18 residues.

As concerns this clonotype: This could be a read error, since a much larger clone is one nucleotide away. The chain joins TRBV7-2 to TRBJ2-1; D remains ambiguous. This CDR3 contains 11 residues. CDR1 SGHTA and CDR2 FQGNSA come from the germline V gene. The CDR3 reads CASGLAHEQFF. CDR3 bases: TGTGCCAGCGGCTTAGCCCATGAGCAGTTCTTC.

V and J are TRBV3-1 and TRBJ2-5; the D call may be TRBD1 or TRBD2 (5 bases each). V gave up 3 bases and J gave up 1 base, with 12 bases separating them. In germline, CDR1 is LGHDT, CDR2 YNNKEL (reference sequence). The CDR3 has 15 residues. CDR3 protein: CASSQTGRPQETQYF. CDR3 DNA: TGTGCCAGCAGCCAGACGGGACGTCCCCAAGAGACCCAGTACTTC.

This rearrangement joins TRBV12-3 or TRBV12-4 to TRBJ2-1, with unresolved D. The CDR3 runs to 14 residues. V shed 1 base and J shed 2 bases, with 6 bases lying between them. CDR3 DNA: TGTGCCAGCAGTTTAGTCCCTACCTACAATGAGCAGTTCTTC. Translated: CASSLVPTYNEQFF.

This sequence joins TRBV4-2 and TRBJ2-1, with 7 bases matching TRBD2. The CDR3 length is 15 residues. J lost 9 bases, V lost 4 bases, and 12 bases had no gene match. Germline values: CDR1 LGHNA, CDR2 YNFKEQ. CDR3 loop: CASSPGLLSGGEQFF. CDR3 nucleotides: TGTGCCAGCAGCCCAGGGCTACTCTCGGGGGGTGAGCAGTTCTTC.

This clonotype was picked up one time. A read error may produce the germline difference seen at one junction end. The chain uses TRBV7-8 and TRBJ2-5; 10 nucleotides match TRBD2. Germline values: CDR1 SGHVS, CDR2 FQNEAQ. This CDR3 spans 14 amino acids. CDR3 loop: CVSSTLAGGETQYF. CDR3 in DNA: TGTGTCAGCAGCACTTTAGCGGGAGGAGAGACCCAGTACTTC.

This clonotype was observed a handful of times. The V gene is TRBV29-1, the J gene TRBJ2-5; possibly TRBD1 for D (7 bases). Germline V gene lookup returns CDR1 SQVTM and CDR2 ANQGSEA. The CDR3 sequence is 14 residues long. V lost 5 bases to trimming and J lost 2 bases, with 15 bases between them. CDR3 sequence reads: CSVKRQGGQETQYF. The CDR3 DNA sequence: TGCAGCGTTAAGCGACAGGGAGGTCAAGAGACCCAGTACTTC.

The rearrangement links TRBV5-1 to TRBJ1-6; tentative D call: TRBD1 (5 bases). The length of the CDR3 is 17 residues. Deletions cut 3 bases from V and 7 bases from J, with 20 bases between. Germline-derived CDR1 and CDR2 are SGHRS and YFSETQ. CDR3 amino acids: CASSSSGARGSNSPLHF. In DNA, the CDR3 is TGCGCCAGCAGCTCCAGCGGGGCGAGGGGATCAAATTCACCCCTCCACTTT. Full variable domain (remainder filled in from reference TRBV5-1 and TRBJ1-6): KAGVTQTPRYLIKTRGQQVTLSCSPISGHRSVSWYQQTPGQGLQFLFEYFSETQRNKGNFPGRFSGRQFSNSRSEMNVSTLELGDSALYLCASSSSGARGSNSPLHFGNGTRLTVT.

This clonotype was found once. The V and J genes are TRBV4-2 and TRBJ1-2; D gene unclear. The CDR3 is 15 residues long. CDR1 is LGHNA, CDR2 YNFKEQ, per germline. The V end was cut by 3 bases, the J end by 8 bases, with 19 bases between. The CDR3 DNA is TGTGCCAGCAGCCAGAACCGACACGCGGCGGGAGGCTACACCTTC. Its protein is CASSQNRHAAGGYTF.

The chain carries TRBV9 and TRBJ2-1; TRBD1 aligns across 9 bases. Unmatched junction bases numbered 18, after V lost 3 bases and J lost 5 bases. The CDR3 contains 19 residues. Germline lookup yields CDR1 SGDLS and CDR2 YYNGEE. In DNA form, the CDR3 reads TGTGCCAGCAGCGCGACCACCTTCTCGGGACAGGGAGTAAACAATGAGCAGTTCTTC. Encoded protein: CASSATTFSGQGVNNEQFF. Drawing the rest from reference TRBV9 and TRBJ2-1, the complete variable domain is DSGVTQTPKHLITATGQRVTLRCSPRSGDLSVYWYQQSLDQGLQFLIQYYNGEERAKGNILERFSAQQFPDLHSELNLSSLELGDSALYFCASSATTFSGQGVNNEQFFGPGTRLTVL.

This chain's CDR3 is CASSKRAAGSLNIQYF. The CDR3 DNA follows: TGTGCCAGCAGCAAACGCGCGGCAGGTAGCTTGAACATTCAGTACTTC. The genes are TRBV21-1 and TRBJ2-7. The DNA end lines up better with TRBJ2-4; the J call may be wrong. TRBV21-1 is labeled a pseudogene. The CDR3 covers 16 residues.

Concerning this clonotype itself: A read error may produce the germline difference seen at one junction end. The chain employs TRBV7-3 and TRBJ2-3, with D possibly matching TRBD2 (5 bases). CDR1 and CDR2 (germline): SGHTA, FQGTGA. The CDR3 is 15 amino acids. CDR3 protein: CASSLNSFRGDTQYF. The CDR3 DNA follows: TGCGCCAGCAGCTTAAACTCCTTCCGGGGAGATACGCAGTATTTT. Full variable domain (outside the CDR3, taken from reference TRBV7-3 and TRBJ2-3): GAGVSQTPSNKVTEKGKYVELRCDPISGHTALYWYRQSLGQGPEFLIYFQGTGAADDSGLPNDRFFAVRPEGSVSTLKIQRTERGDSAVYLCASSLNSFRGDTQYFGPGTRLTVL.

The rearrangement joins TRBV27 to TRBJ2-3, with TRBD2 matching over 11 bases. The CDR3 is made up of 16 amino acids. Unmatched junction bases numbered 5, after V lost 6 bases and J lost 0 bases. The germline gives CDR1 MNHEY, CDR2 SMNVEV (reference sequence). CDR3 region: CASRQGLAASTDTQYF. As DNA, the CDR3 is TGTGCCAGCAGACAGGGACTAGCGGCTAGCACAGATACGCAGTATTTT.

V gene TRBV9 combines with J gene TRBJ1-1; unclear D gene. The CDR3 covers 15 residues. V was trimmed by 3 bases and J by 5 bases, leaving 17 bases between them. Per germline, CDR1 SGDLS and CDR2 YYNGEE. DNA of the CDR3: TGTGCCAGCAGCGAGGACCGGGAGACGGGAACTGAAGCTTTCTTT. Protein sequence: CASSEDRETGTEAFF.

The V gene is TRBV28, the J gene TRBJ1-1, with TRBD1 identical over 7 bases. The V and J ends lost 6 bases and 12 bases, in that order; junction bases with no gene match: 19. This CDR3 is built from 15 residues. Germline CDR1 and CDR2: MDHEN and SYDVKM. CDR3 coding DNA: TGTGCCAGCAGCCCCAACCCGTCCCCCCAGGGGGGCTCTTTCTTT. Residues: CASSPNPSPQGGSFF.

The J gene is TRBJ2-3, the V gene TRBV7-3; maybe TRBD2 (6 bases). From germline, CDR1 is SGHTA and CDR2 FQGTGA. CDR3 length: 15 amino acids. Trimming took 5 bases from V and 3 from J, leaving 15 bases between them. The DNA of the CDR3 is TGTGCCAGCAGCCCATTGTGGGGGAGGACAGATACGCAGTATTTT. This codes for CASSPLWGRTDTQYF. The whole variable domain, filled in from reference TRBV7-3 and TRBJ2-3, reads GAGVSQTPSNKVTEKGKYVELRCDPISGHTALYWYRQSLGQGPEFLIYFQGTGAADDSGLPNDRFFAVRPEGSVSTLKIQRTERGDSAVYLCASSPLWGRTDTQYFGPGTRLTVL.

This clonotype was counted a few times. The chain links TRBV2 to TRBJ2-7; D gene uncertain. This CDR3 is 14 amino acids long. Germline CDR1 reads SNHLY; CDR2 reads FYNNEI. Between the trimmed V and J ends, which lost 3 bases and 3 bases, there was a span of 12 bases. Written as DNA, the CDR3 is TGTGCCAGCAGTGATCCCGATGGGGTCTACGAGCAGTACTTC. Protein product: CASSDPDGVYEQYF.

The genes are TRBV7-2 and TRBJ2-1, with 9 bases fitting TRBD2. CDR1 is SGHTA and CDR2 is FQGNSA in the germline V gene. V shed 5 bases, J shed 5 bases, and the junction held 16 bases outside the gene matches. The CDR3 sequence is 18 residues long. CDR3 sequence (DNA): TGTGCCAGCAGCCAAGGGGCGGGAGGGCCAATCCACAACAATGAGCAGTTCTTC. Translated, it gives CASSQGAGGPIHNNEQFF.

This clonotype has more than one count but fewer than ten. The chain recombines TRBV6-2 or TRBV6-3 with TRBJ2-7, with 9 bases that match TRBD1. Germline lookup yields CDR1 MNHEY and CDR2 SVGEGT. Trimming at V came to 6 bases and at J to 4 bases, leaving 7 bases not matched to a gene. This CDR3 region has 14 residues. The CDR3 sequence is CASRRTGEQYEQYF. The CDR3 nucleotides are TGTGCCAGCAGGCGGACAGGGGAACAATACGAGCAGTACTTC.

This clonotype was recorded many times. This sequence joins TRBV12-3 or TRBV12-4 and TRBJ2-5; TRBD2 matches 9 bases. The CDR3 spans 16 residues. V shed 3 bases and J 1 base; nucleotides not matched to a gene: 6. Here the CDR3 reads CASSLYAGGTQETQYF. DNA of the CDR3: TGTGCCAGCAGTTTGTACGCGGGAGGGACCCAAGAGACCCAGTACTTC.